Listed here are 30 T cell receptor beta chains from one sample, sequenced in a study of OX40 agonist ivuxolimab in advanced cancers. This table comes from immunoSEQ multiplex PCR, and its TCRdb copy is limited to in-frame clones, with some not included. The data show about 63,000 clones, with 85% to 90% seen just once and approximately 0.8% held by the top ten. The sample was CD4+ or CD8+ T cells sorted from blood, taken in a trial of the OX40 agonist ivuxolimab. All receptors come from an adult with an advanced solid tumor such as melanoma, head and neck, liver or kidney cancer.

CDR3 loop: CASRKGTANQPQHF. CDR3 coding DNA: TGTGCCAGCAGGAAGGGGACAGCGAATCAGCCCCAGCATTTT. The chain has TRBV6-1 and TRBJ1-5; 7 bases line up with TRBD1. CDR1 MNHNS and CDR2 SASEGT come from the germline V gene. Trimming cost V 6 bases and J 4 bases; bases outside gene matches: 6. The CDR3 consists of 14 residues.

This sequence joins TRBV18 and TRBJ2-7; 9 bases fit TRBD2. In germline, CDR1 is KGHSH, CDR2 LQKENI. CDR3 length equals 14 residues. The ends lost 3 bases at V and 5 bases at J; junction bases unmatched: 5. Here the CDR3 DNA reads TGTGCCAGCTCACCCGCTAGCGGGATTCACGAGCAGTACTTC. Translated: CASSPASGIHEQYF.

This clone was recorded only once. The rearrangement joins TRBV7-8 to TRBJ1-6, with 7 positions matching TRBD1. There are 14 residues in the CDR3. Germline V gene data show CDR1 as SGHVS and CDR2 as FQNEAQ. V was clipped by 2 bases and J by 9 bases; unmatched bases: 4. CDR3 coding DNA: TGTGCCAGCAGCTTACGACAGGGAGGTTCACCCCTCCACTTT. Translation: CASSLRQGGSPLHF.

The V call is TRBV15, the J call TRBJ1-3, with D possibly being TRBD1 (5 bases). Germline CDR1 reads LNHNV; CDR2 reads YYDKDF (reference sequence). The CDR3 is 13 amino acids. The germline V and J ends were trimmed by 0 bases and 8 bases, with 8 bases remaining between them. The DNA of the CDR3 is TGTGCCACCAGCAGAGATCTCAGGGACACCATATATTTT. Encoded protein: CATSRDLRDTIYF.

This clone came up once. The chain combines TRBV5-1 with TRBJ2-2; D may be TRBD1 (6 bases). This CDR3 has 13 amino acids. Between the trimmed V and J ends, which lost 2 bases and 4 bases, there was a span of 6 bases. Germline V CDR1 and CDR2: SGHRS, YFSETQ. The CDR3 loop reads CASSLGGTGELFF. Written as DNA, the CDR3 is TGCGCCAGCAGCTTAGGGGGCACCGGGGAGCTGTTTTTT.

CDR3 region: CASSPEGRGNTEAFF. In nucleotides, the CDR3 is TGTGCCAGCAGTCCGGAGGGCAGGGGCAACACTGAAGCTTTCTTT. V gene TRBV6-5 combines with J gene TRBJ1-1; TRBD1 is a possible D gene (6 bases). Trimming left V 5 bases short and J 2 bases short, with 15 bases between. CDR3 length equals 15 residues. The V gene's germline CDR1 is MNHEY and CDR2 SVGAGI.

The CDR3 is CASNAGSFEQYF. The DNA of the CDR3 is TGCGCCAGCAATGCGGGCAGTTTCGAGCAGTACTTC. The chain carries TRBV10-2 and TRBJ2-7; D possibly corresponds to TRBD2 (5 bases). Per the germline V gene, CDR1 is WSHSY and CDR2 is SAAADI. Trimming stripped 7 bases from V and 6 bases from J, with 13 bases between. This CDR3 contains 12 residues.

This clone was found once. The chain joins TRBV2 to TRBJ1-6, with a possible D match to TRBD1 (5 bases). The V end lost 6 bases, the J end lost 8 bases, and 20 bases lay between the germline ends. CDR1 is SNHLY and CDR2 is FYNNEI in the germline V gene. The CDR3 sequence is 16 residues long. The CDR3 spells CASSQRQSQMHSPLHF. The CDR3 nucleotides are TGTGCCAGCAGCCAAAGACAGTCCCAGATGCATTCACCCCTCCACTTT.

The chain carries TRBV9 and TRBJ2-6; D tentatively fits TRBD1 or TRBD2 (5 bases each). Trimming removed 4 bases from V and 0 bases from J, with 14 bases in between. In germline, CDR1 is SGDLS, CDR2 YYNGEE. CDR3 length equals 17 residues. This chain's CDR3 is CASSLGTVNSGANVLTF. The CDR3, as DNA: TGTGCCAGCAGCCTAGGGACGGTGAACTCTGGGGCCAACGTCCTGACTTTC.

This CDR3 reads CASSLGGLAVNEQFF. In DNA form, the CDR3 reads TGTGCCAGCAGCTTAGGGGGACTAGCGGTGAATGAGCAGTTCTTC. The chain recombines TRBV5-4 with TRBJ2-1; 11 bases are shared with TRBD2. The CDR3 runs to 15 residues. Germline assignment: CDR1 SGHNT and CDR2 YYREEE (reference sequence). The J segment lost 7 bases and the V segment lost 2 bases, leaving 5 bases of the junction unmatched.

The chain joins TRBV5-1 to TRBJ2-7; D unclear. This CDR3 is built from 9 residues. Germline V gene lookup returns CDR1 SGHRS and CDR2 YFSETQ. V was clipped by 7 bases and J by 6 bases, with 5 bases between them. The CDR3 nucleotides read TGCGCCAGCGGGCGCGAGCAGTACTTC. Translated: CASGREQYF.

The chain employs TRBV2 and TRBJ2-7, with 7 bases lining up with TRBD1. V shed 4 bases and J 2 bases; nucleotides not matched to a gene: 8. This CDR3 is built from 15 residues. Germline V gene lookup returns CDR1 SNHLY and CDR2 FYNNEI. The CDR3 DNA follows: TGTGCCAGCAGTGTGGACAGGCGACCAGCCTACGAGCAGTACTTC. It yields the protein CASSVDRRPAYEQYF.

This sequence joins TRBV30 and TRBJ2-7, with 9 positions matching TRBD1. Looked up from germline, CDR1 is GTSNPN and CDR2 is SVGIG (reference sequence). The CDR3 totals 13 residues. V lost 8 bases and J lost 7; bases outside the gene matches: 12. In DNA, the CDR3 is TGTGCCCACCGGGACAGGGAGCCTTGGGAGCAGTACTTC. Protein product: CAHRDREPWEQYF.

The chain uses TRBV19 and TRBJ1-6; tentatively, D is TRBD1 (5 bases). V was pared by 6 bases and J by 13 bases, with 13 bases between. The CDR3 consists of 12 residues. Germline values: CDR1 LNHDA, CDR2 SQIVND (reference sequence). CDR3 amino acids: CASRRGIGPLHF. The CDR3 DNA sequence: TGTGCCAGTAGAAGGGGTATCGGGCCCCTCCACTTT.

This chain connects TRBV6-1 to TRBJ2-2; D is possibly TRBD1 (5 bases). The V end was cut by 6 bases, the J end by 1 base, with 12 bases between. CDR3 length: 15 residues. CDR1 is MNHNS and CDR2 is SASEGT in the germline V gene. The CDR3 bases are TGTGCCAGCAGCGGCCGTGGACAGAACACCGGGGAGCTGTTTTTT. Its translation is CASSGRGQNTGELFF.

This rearrangement joins TRBV29-1 to TRBJ2-7, with D possibly being TRBD1 or TRBD2 (5 bases each). There are 13 residues in the CDR3. Germline V lookup: CDR1 SQVTM, CDR2 ANQGSEA. Trimming removed 3 bases at V and 5 bases at J, with 14 bases between. Written as DNA, the CDR3 is TGCAGCGTTGATTCAGGGAAGAGGGACGAGCAGTACTTC. Protein product: CSVDSGKRDEQYF.

The rearrangement uses TRBV5-5 and TRBJ1-1; the D gene is possibly TRBD1 (6 bases). The germline CDR1 and CDR2 sequences are SGHKS and YYEKEE (reference sequence). CDR3 length equals 14 residues. V lost 3 bases to trimming and J lost 5 bases, with 14 bases between them. CDR3 sequence reads: CASSSQGWHTEAFF. DNA of the CDR3: TGTGCCAGCAGCTCTCAGGGGTGGCATACTGAAGCTTTCTTT. The full variable domain, with the rest looked up from reference TRBV5-5 and TRBJ1-1, is DAGVTQSPTHLIKTRGQQVTLRCSPISGHKSVSWYQQVLGQGPQFIFQYYEKEERGRGNFPDRFSARQFPNYSSELNVNALLLGDSALYLCASSSQGWHTEAFFGQGTRLTVV.

The chain is built from TRBV19 and TRBJ1-4; D ambiguous. The V end lost 2 bases, the J end lost 3 bases, and 7 bases lay between the germline ends. Germline V CDR1 and CDR2: LNHDA, SQIVND (reference sequence). This CDR3 contains 14 residues. The CDR3 bases are TGTGCCAGTAGTATACCCCGACCTAATGAAAAACTGTTTTTT. This translates into CASSIPRPNEKLFF.

This clone was observed once. The CDR3 here is CATTPRASYEQYF. In DNA form, the CDR3 reads TGTGCCACCACCCCAAGGGCCTCCTACGAGCAGTACTTC. The chain couples TRBV10-3 to TRBJ2-7; D ambiguous. This CDR3 has 13 residues. V was cut by 10 bases and J by 0 bases, with 13 bases left in between. Germline V gives CDR1 ENHRY, CDR2 SYGVKD.

The V call is TRBV5-4, the J call TRBJ1-2; D is uncertain. From germline, CDR1 is SGHNT and CDR2 YYREEE (reference sequence). V lost 1 base and J lost 8, with 9 bases in between. The CDR3 consists of 12 residues. The CDR3 nucleotides read TGTGCCAGCAGCTTGAGGCAGGAGGGCTACACCTTC. Translated: CASSLRQEGYTF.

V gene TRBV27 combines with J gene TRBJ2-7; TRBD1 matches at 8 bases. This CDR3 has 13 amino acids. Germline CDR1 and CDR2: MNHEY and SMNVEV (reference sequence). J gave up 4 bases and V 3 bases, and 2 bases lay outside the gene matches. Written as DNA, the CDR3 is TGTGCCAGCAGTTTCTACAGGGGGTACGAGCAGTACTTC. This translates into CASSFYRGYEQYF.

This chain links TRBV29-1 with TRBJ2-5; weak D call: TRBD2 (5 bases). Germline V lookup: CDR1 SQVTM, CDR2 ANQGSEA. Trimming stripped 4 bases from V and 5 bases from J, with 8 bases between. The CDR3 covers 11 residues. CDR3 nucleotides: TGCAGCGTTGGTTGGAGGGAGACCCAGTACTTC. This codes for CSVGWRETQYF.

This clone was recorded only once. J is TRBJ1-2 and V is TRBV14; no reliable D call. CDR1 SGHDN and CDR2 FVKESK come from the germline V gene. This CDR3 spans 11 amino acids. Deletions cut 1 base from V and 7 bases from J, with 4 bases between. CDR3 sequence: CASSQVGGYTF. DNA of the CDR3: TGTGCCAGCAGCCAAGTCGGTGGCTACACCTTC.

V gene TRBV11-2 combines with J gene TRBJ1-5, with a weak D call TRBD1 (5 bases). From germline, CDR1 is SGHAT and CDR2 FQNNGV. This CDR3 has 15 residues. V was cut by 3 bases and J by 2 bases, with 11 bases left in between. The CDR3 bases are TGTGCCAGCAGCTTGGCCGGGGCCGGCAATCAGCCCCAGCATTTT. Amino acids: CASSLAGAGNQPQHF.

The rearrangement links TRBV5-4 to TRBJ2-6, with D perhaps TRBD2 (5 bases). The CDR3 covers 16 residues. V was clipped by 4 bases and J by 3 bases, with 14 bases between them. Per the germline V gene, CDR1 is SGHNT and CDR2 is YYREEE (reference sequence). The CDR3 DNA sequence: TGTGCCAGCAGCCTGGACTCGTATAGTGGGGCCAACGTCCTGACTTTC. Amino acid sequence: CASSLDSYSGANVLTF.

The chain links TRBV7-9 to TRBJ1-3, with 8 bases matching TRBD1. Germline V gene lookup returns CDR1 SEHNR and CDR2 FQNEAQ (reference sequence). V lost 5 bases and J lost 2; bases outside the gene matches: 8. The CDR3 has 16 residues. The CDR3 reads CASSKGAGGTGNTIYF. CDR3 coding DNA: TGTGCCAGCAGCAAAGGGGCAGGGGGCACTGGAAACACCATATATTTT.

The chain carries TRBV14 and TRBJ1-4; D remains ambiguous. The germline gives CDR1 SGHDN, CDR2 FVKESK. The CDR3 totals 18 residues. The V and J ends lost 2 bases and 0 bases respectively, with 16 bases between them. DNA for the CDR3: TGTGCCAGCAGCCAAAGCTATTCAACGGCGGCAACTAATGAAAAACTGTTTTTT. The encoded protein is CASSQSYSTAATNEKLFF.

The chain carries TRBV6-4 and TRBJ2-1; 10 bases agree with TRBD2. Unmatched junction bases numbered 4, after V lost 4 bases and J lost 7 bases. The CDR3 has 14 residues. Germline lookup yields CDR1 MRHNA and CDR2 SNTAGT. CDR3 in amino acids: CASSVAGGFNEQFF. The CDR3 bases are TGTGCCAGCAGTGTAGCGGGAGGTTTTAATGAGCAGTTCTTC.

The chain joins TRBV6-1 to TRBJ1-3, with no clear D. Germline V gene lookup returns CDR1 MNHNS and CDR2 SASEGT. The CDR3 is 14 amino acids. Deletions cut 7 bases from V and 4 bases from J, with 14 bases between. The CDR3 sequence is CASTGLSRGNTIYF. The CDR3 nucleotides are TGTGCCAGCACCGGACTGTCCCGCGGAAACACCATATATTTT.

The rearrangement uses TRBV27 and TRBJ2-3; a weak D match, TRBD2 (6 bases). Germline CDR1 MNHEY, CDR2 SMNVEV (reference sequence). Deletions cut 2 bases from V and 3 bases from J, with 15 bases between. The CDR3 runs 16 residues. The CDR3 DNA sequence: TGTGCCAGCAGTTTAGGGGACTCCGTGGGTACAGATACGCAGTATTTT. Its translation is CASSLGDSVGTDTQYF.